Listed below are T cell receptor beta chains from one sample, sequenced in a study of cytomegalovirus exposure and HLA in healthy donors. TCRdb's table, derived via immunoSEQ multiplex PCR, lists solely in-frame clones and lacks some. Found here are over 150,000 clones, 65% to 80% of them singletons; the top ten hold approximately 2.3%. Sample: PBMCs. The source of these receptors is a man between 35 and 55 years old in good health and CMV-seronegative. CDR3s include the opening cysteine and the closing phenylalanine or tryptophan. A D gene is named only where the DNA matches it firmly. Part of the rows lack a size; the others show once, few, many or a class for expanded clones.

V: TRBV11-2; size: .; J: TRBJ2-2; D: .; CDR3: CASSLLILGTGELFF; DNA: TGTGCCAGCAGCTTATTAATACTCGGGACCGGGGAGCTGTTTTTT
V: TRBV14; size: .; J: TRBJ2-1; D: TRBD2; CDR3: CASSRTSGMPYNEQFF; DNA: TGTGCCAGCAGCCGGACTAGCGGGATGCCCTACAATGAGCAGTTCTTC
V: TRBV7-9; size: .; J: TRBJ1-1; D: .; CDR3: CASSLEGMSGTEAFF; DNA: TGTGCCAGCAGCTTAGAAGGGATGTCGGGGACTGAAGCTTTCTTT
V: TRBV23-1; size: .; J: TRBJ2-5; D: TRBD1; CDR3: CASRLDRKETQYF; DNA: TGCGCCAGCAGATTGGACAGGAAAGAGACCCAGTACTTC
V: TRBV5-1; size: .; J: TRBJ2-7; D: .; CDR3: CASSVTELSYEQYF; DNA: TGCGCCAGCAGCGTGACAGAGCTCTCCTACGAGCAGTACTTC
V: TRBV28; size: few; J: TRBJ2-1; D: TRBD2; CDR3: CASIMMGGYNEQFF; DNA: TGTGCCAGCATTATGATGGGGGGGTACAATGAGCAGTTCTTC
V: TRBV4-2; size: .; J: TRBJ1-4; D: .; CDR3: CASSQDPIPNEKLFF; DNA: TGTGCCAGCAGCCAAGATCCCATTCCTAATGAAAAACTGTTTTTT
V: TRBV30; size: .; J: TRBJ2-5; D: .; CDR3: CAWSAGLGETQYF; DNA: TGTGCCTGGAGTGCGGGATTGGGAGAGACCCAGTACTTC
V: TRBV11-1; size: .; J: TRBJ2-7; D: TRBD2; CDR3: CASSLISSGRAEQYF; DNA: TGTGCCAGCAGCTTAATATCTAGCGGGAGAGCCGAGCAGTACTTC
V: TRBV7-8; size: .; J: TRBJ2-1; D: .; CDR3: CASSFSSGETRFF; DNA: TGTGCCAGCAGCTTTTCCTCCGGGGAGACCAGGTTCTTC